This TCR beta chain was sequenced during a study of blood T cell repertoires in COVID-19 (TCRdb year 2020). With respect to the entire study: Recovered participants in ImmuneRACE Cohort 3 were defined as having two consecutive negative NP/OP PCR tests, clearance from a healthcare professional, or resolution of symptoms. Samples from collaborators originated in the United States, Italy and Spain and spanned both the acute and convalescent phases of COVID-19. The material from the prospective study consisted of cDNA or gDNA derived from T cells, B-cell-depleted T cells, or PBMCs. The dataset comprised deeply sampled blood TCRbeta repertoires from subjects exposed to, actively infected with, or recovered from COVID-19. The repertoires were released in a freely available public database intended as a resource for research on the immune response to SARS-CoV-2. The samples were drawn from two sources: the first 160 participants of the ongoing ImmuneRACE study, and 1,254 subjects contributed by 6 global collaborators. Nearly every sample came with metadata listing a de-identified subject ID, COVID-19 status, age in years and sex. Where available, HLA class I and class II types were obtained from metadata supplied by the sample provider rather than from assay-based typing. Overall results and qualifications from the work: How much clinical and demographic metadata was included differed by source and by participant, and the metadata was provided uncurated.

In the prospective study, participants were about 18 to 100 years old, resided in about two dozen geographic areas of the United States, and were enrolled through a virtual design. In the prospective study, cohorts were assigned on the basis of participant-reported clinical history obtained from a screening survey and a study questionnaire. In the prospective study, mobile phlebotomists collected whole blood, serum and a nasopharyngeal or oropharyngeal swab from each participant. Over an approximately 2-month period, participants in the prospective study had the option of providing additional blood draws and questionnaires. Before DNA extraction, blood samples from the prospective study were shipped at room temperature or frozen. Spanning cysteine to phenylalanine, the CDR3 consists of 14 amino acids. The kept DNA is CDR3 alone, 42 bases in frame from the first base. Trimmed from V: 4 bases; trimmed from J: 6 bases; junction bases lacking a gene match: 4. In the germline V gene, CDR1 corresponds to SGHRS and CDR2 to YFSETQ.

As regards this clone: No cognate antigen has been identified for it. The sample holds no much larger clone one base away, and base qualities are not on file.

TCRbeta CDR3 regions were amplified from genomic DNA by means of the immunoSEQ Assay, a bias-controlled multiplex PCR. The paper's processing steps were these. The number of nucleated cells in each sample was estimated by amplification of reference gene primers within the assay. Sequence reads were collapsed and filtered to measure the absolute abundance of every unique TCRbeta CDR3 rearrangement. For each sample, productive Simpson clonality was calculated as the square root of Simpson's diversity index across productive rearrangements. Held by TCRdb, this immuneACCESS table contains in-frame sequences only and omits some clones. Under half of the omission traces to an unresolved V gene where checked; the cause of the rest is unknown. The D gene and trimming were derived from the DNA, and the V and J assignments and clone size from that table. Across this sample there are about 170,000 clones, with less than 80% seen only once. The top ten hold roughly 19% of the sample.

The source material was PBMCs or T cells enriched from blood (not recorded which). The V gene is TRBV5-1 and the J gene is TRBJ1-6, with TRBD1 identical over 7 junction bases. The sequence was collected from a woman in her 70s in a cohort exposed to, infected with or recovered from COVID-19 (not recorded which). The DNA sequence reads TGCGCCAGCAGCATCGGACAGGCTAATTCACCCCTCCACTTT. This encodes CASSIGQANSPLHF.